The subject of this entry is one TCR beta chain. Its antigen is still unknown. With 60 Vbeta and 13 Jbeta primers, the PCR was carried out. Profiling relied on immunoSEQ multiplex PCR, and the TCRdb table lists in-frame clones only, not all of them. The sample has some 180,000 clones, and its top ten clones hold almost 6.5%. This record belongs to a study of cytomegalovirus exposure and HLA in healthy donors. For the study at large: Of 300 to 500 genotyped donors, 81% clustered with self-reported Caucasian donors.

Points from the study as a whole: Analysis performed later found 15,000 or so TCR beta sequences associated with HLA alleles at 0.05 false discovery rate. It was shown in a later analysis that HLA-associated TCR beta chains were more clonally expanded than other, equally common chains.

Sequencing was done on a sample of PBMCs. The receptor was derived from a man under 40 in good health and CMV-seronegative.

The CDR3 spells CASSSGRAYYEQYF. CDR3 nucleotide sequence: TGTGCCAGTTCTAGCGGGAGGGCTTACTACGAGCAGTACTTC. This chain uses TRBV19 with TRBJ2-7; TRBD2 aligns across 12 bases. Germline-derived CDR1 and CDR2 are LNHDA and SQIVND (reference sequence). There are 14 residues in the CDR3. V shed 8 bases, J shed 3 bases, and the junction held 5 bases outside the gene matches.